This T cell receptor beta chain is from a study of blood T cell repertoires in COVID-19. The overall study: COVID-19 samples, acute and convalescent, were from the United States, Italy and Spain. From T cells, B-cell-depleted T cells, or PBMCs came the material, which was cDNA or gDNA.

In the original workflow: Amplification of reference gene primers was used by the study to estimate nucleated cell counts. TCRdb's table, derived via immunoSEQ multiplex PCR, lists solely in-frame clones and lacks some. V, J and clone size are taken as reported in that table, and D and trimming were inferred from the DNA itself. The profile shows a few hundred thousand clones, approximately 90% of them singletons. V gave up 7 bases and J gave up 7 bases, with 20 bases separating them. CDR1 and CDR2 (germline): SGHTA, FQGNSA. The CDR3 covers 15 residues. The gene calls are TRBV7-2 and TRBJ2-1; no firm D call. The receptor was isolated from a woman aged 45 to 65 who had recovered from COVID-19. The sequencing input was peripheral blood. The CDR3 DNA is TGTGCCAGCACCCGTCGAGCCAGCGACCAGAATGAGCAGTTCTTC. Translated, it gives CASTRRASDQNEQFF.